The sequence of this T cell receptor (beta chain) was determined in a study of blood T cell repertoires in COVID-19 (TCRdb year 2020). Broadly, across the study: Collaborator samples came from the United States, Italy and Spain and covered acute and convalescent phases of COVID-19. The prospective study material was composed of cDNA or gDNA derived from T cells, B-cell-depleted T cells, or PBMCs. Deeply sampled blood TCRbeta repertoires from subjects exposed to, actively infected with, or recovered from COVID-19 were included in the dataset. The repertoires were released in a freely available public database intended as a resource for research on the immune response to SARS-CoV-2. Samples came from the ongoing ImmuneRACE study (first 160 participants) plus 1,254 subjects from 6 global collaborators. A de-identified subject ID, COVID-19 status, age in years and sex were almost always included in the sample metadata. Where available, HLA class I and class II types were taken from metadata supplied by the sample provider and were not determined by assay-based typing. Summary of the overall study and its limitations: Clinical and demographic metadata were provided uncurated, with the amount varying by source and participant.

A word on this clone: This clone's antigen is unknown. No base quality values were provided; no much bigger clone lies one nucleotide off.

The immunoSEQ Assay, a bias-controlled multiplex PCR, was used to amplify TCRbeta CDR3 regions from genomic DNA. From the authors' description of their analysis: Nucleated cell counts per sample were estimated from amplification of reference gene primers within the assay. To quantify the absolute abundance of each unique TCRbeta CDR3 rearrangement, sequence reads were collapsed and filtered. For each sample, productive Simpson clonality was calculated as the square root of Simpson's diversity index over productive rearrangements. Drawn from immuneACCESS, this table holds only the in-frame rearrangements with V and J called that TCRdb kept. Clones are partly lost; checked studies trace under half to an unresolved V gene and leave the rest unexplained. D and trimming come from the DNA, and the V and J calls and clone size come from that table. This sample comprises 140,000 to 150,000 clones, roughly 81% of them detected only once. The ten largest clones capture around 3.7% of the sample.

In the prospective study, participants were about 18 to 100 years old, resided in fewer than 25 geographic areas of the United States, and were enrolled through a virtual design. Cohort assignment in the prospective study relied on participant-reported clinical history from a screening survey and a study questionnaire. In the prospective study, whole blood, serum and a nasopharyngeal or oropharyngeal swab were collected from each participant by mobile phlebotomists. Additional blood draws and questionnaires over an approximately two-month period could optionally be provided by prospective study participants. Before DNA extraction, blood samples from the prospective study were shipped at room temperature or frozen. This clonotype was sampled from a woman aged 50 to 60 with acute COVID-19. The specimen was PBMCs or T cells enriched from blood (not recorded which).

The nucleotide sequence is given as TGTGCCAGCAGTGCCAGGGTAGGCTCTGGAAACACCATATATTTT. Its protein reads: CASSARVGSGNTIYF. The receptor chain draws on TRBV2 and TRBJ1-3; TRBD1 could be the D gene, as 5 bases match. Taken from the germline V gene, the CDR1 and CDR2 loops are SNHLY and FYNNEI. From the cysteine through the phenylalanine, the CDR3 covers 15 amino acids. CDR3 DNA only is kept here, 45 bases in frame from base 1. The germline ends are 10 bases apart after V is trimmed by 4 bases and J by 0 bases.